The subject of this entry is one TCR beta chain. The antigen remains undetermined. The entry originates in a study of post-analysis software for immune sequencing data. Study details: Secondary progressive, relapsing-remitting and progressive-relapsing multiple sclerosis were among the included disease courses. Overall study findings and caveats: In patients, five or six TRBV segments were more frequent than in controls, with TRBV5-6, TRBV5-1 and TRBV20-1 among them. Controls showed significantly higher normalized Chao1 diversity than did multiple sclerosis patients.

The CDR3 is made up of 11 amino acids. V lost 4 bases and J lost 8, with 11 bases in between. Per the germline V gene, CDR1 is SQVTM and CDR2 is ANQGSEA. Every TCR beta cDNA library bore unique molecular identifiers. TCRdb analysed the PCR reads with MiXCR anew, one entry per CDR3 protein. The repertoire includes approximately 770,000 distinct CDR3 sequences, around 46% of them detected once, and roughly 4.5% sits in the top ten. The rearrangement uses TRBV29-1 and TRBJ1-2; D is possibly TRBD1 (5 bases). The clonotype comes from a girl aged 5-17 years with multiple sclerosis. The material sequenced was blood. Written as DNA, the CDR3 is TGCAGCGTTGGGGGGGATGGGGGCTACACCTTC. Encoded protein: CSVGGDGGYTF.